A selection of T cell receptor beta chains follows, all from one sample in a study of CD8+CD57+ T cells in acquired aplastic anemia. TCRdb reanalysed the reads using MiXCR and keeps one entry per CDR3 protein. The sample has about 200,000 distinct CDR3 sequences, 55% to 65% seen once. The specimen sequenced was sorted CD4+, CD8+, or CD8+CD57+ T cells (not recorded which) from PBMCs. These TCRs come from a human donor with aplastic anemia. Both conserved end residues are part of each CDR3. The order of the fields is clone size, D gene, J gene, V gene, CDR3 protein, CDR3 DNA. D genes are given only for firm matches. Clone sizes are given selectively: once, few, many, or a class where the clone is expanded.

>-|TRBD1|TRBJ1-6|TRBV15
CATSRGQGESPLHF
TGTGCCACCAGCAGAGGCCAGGGGGAATCACCCCTCCACTTT
>-|-|TRBJ1-1|TRBV2
CASTGIAGRTEAFF
TGTGCCAGCACGGGCATTGCAGGGAGGACTGAAGCTTTCTTT
>-|TRBD1|TRBJ1-2|TRBV6-5
CATGDRLYGYTF
TGTGCCACGGGGGACAGGCTCTATGGCTACACCTTC
>-|-|TRBJ1-1|TRBV24-1
CATSDPSRDEAFF
TGTGCCACCAGTGATCCTAGTCGGGACGAAGCTTTCTTT
>-|TRBD1|TRBJ2-2|TRBV15
CATSSRDRNAGELFF
TGTGCCACCAGCAGCCGGGACAGGAATGCCGGGGAGCTGTTTTTT
>-|-|TRBJ1-5|TRBV7-9
CASTRLGNQPQHF
TGTGCCAGCACCCGGTTGGGCAATCAGCCCCAGCATTTT
>-|-|TRBJ2-3|TRBV7-2
CASSRIGTDTQYF
TGTGCCAGCAGCAGGATTGGCACAGATACGCAGTATTTT
>-|-|TRBJ2-7|TRBV4-3
CASSQGMTIFYEQYF
TGCGCCAGCAGCCAAGGGATGACAATATTCTACGAGCAGTACTTC
>-|TRBD2|TRBJ2-3|TRBV2
CASSEGWGGDTQYF
TGTGCCAGCAGTGAAGGGTGGGGGGGAGATACGCAGTATTTT
>once|TRBD1|TRBJ1-4|TRBV5-1
CASSSWDRGPGEKLFF
TGCGCCAGCAGCTCCTGGGACAGGGGGCCTGGTGAAAAACTGTTTTTT
>few|-|TRBJ2-7|TRBV7-8
CASSLGTEYEQYF
TGTGCCAGCAGCTTAGGTACGGAATACGAGCAGTACTTC
>many|-|TRBJ2-4|TRBV11-2
CASSSGGVSIQYF
TGTGCCAGCAGCTCCGGGGGAGTGAGCATTCAGTACTTC
>-|-|TRBJ1-2|TRBV19
CASSRTAANYGYTF
TGTGCCAGTAGCCGGACAGCAGCTAACTATGGCTACACCTTC
>few|TRBD2|TRBJ2-1|TRBV2
CASTGTSGNKGEQFF
TGTGCCAGCACCGGGACTAGCGGGAACAAAGGTGAGCAGTTCTTC
>-|TRBD1|TRBJ2-1|TRBV7-3
CASSPRQGDGANEQFF
TGTGCCAGCAGCCCACGACAGGGTGATGGGGCAAATGAGCAGTTCTTC
>-|TRBD1|TRBJ1-1|TRBV18
CASSPDRAEAFF
TGTGCCAGCTCACCTGACAGGGCTGAAGCTTTCTTT
>-|-|TRBJ2-3|TRBV2
CASSVWGKSTDTQYF
TGTGCCAGCAGTGTTTGGGGGAAAAGCACAGATACGCAGTATTTT
>-|-|TRBJ2-7|TRBV2
CASSSRTENSYEQYF
TGTGCCAGCAGCTCCAGGACAGAGAACTCCTACGAGCAGTACTTC
>many|-|TRBJ1-2|TRBV29-1
CSVPEYGYTF
TGCAGCGTTCCCGAATATGGCTACACCTTC
>many|TRBD1|TRBJ1-1|TRBV2
CATRQGIMNTEAFF
TGTGCCACCAGACAGGGGATCATGAACACTGAAGCTTTCTTT
>-|-|TRBJ1-1|TRBV7-9
CASSSIMNTEAFF
TGTGCCAGCAGCTCAATAATGAACACTGAAGCTTTCTTT
>-|-|TRBJ1-2|TRBV20-1
CSALSTEANYGYTF
TGCAGTGCCTTATCGACAGAAGCTAACTATGGCTACACCTTC
>-|-|TRBJ2-6|TRBV19
CASRTGANVLTF
TGTGCCAGTAGGACTGGGGCCAACGTCCTGACTTTC
>-|-|TRBJ2-1|TRBV5-1
CASSSTGSDEQFF
TGCGCCAGCAGCTCTACAGGGAGCGATGAGCAGTTCTTC
>few|TRBD2|TRBJ2-2|TRBV5-6
CASSLDLGGSNTGELFF
TGTGCCAGCAGCTTGGACCTCGGGGGGTCGAACACCGGGGAGCTGTTTTTT
>-|-|TRBJ2-3|TRBV5-6
CASSLARGTTDTQYF
TGTGCCAGCAGCTTGGCCAGGGGGACTACAGATACGCAGTATTTT
>few|TRBD1|TRBJ2-7|TRBV6-5
CASKIGQGRSSYEQYF
TGTGCCAGCAAGATCGGACAGGGGAGATCCTCCTACGAGCAGTACTTC
>-|-|TRBJ1-6|TRBV11-2
CASSLDPGRSPLHF
TGTGCCAGCAGCTTAGACCCGGGCCGCTCACCCCTCCACTTT
>once|-|TRBJ1-4|TRBV25-1
CASTEGGSGATNEKLFF
TGTGCCAGCACCGAGGGAGGGTCAGGCGCAACTAATGAAAAACTGTTTTTT
>-|TRBD2|TRBJ2-1|TRBV6-4
CASSDGVAGGIDEQFF
TGTGCCAGCAGTGACGGTGTAGCGGGAGGTATCGATGAGCAGTTCTTC
>-|TRBD2|TRBJ2-1|TRBV24-1
CATSDWTSGGYNEQFF
TGTGCCACCAGTGATTGGACTAGCGGAGGATACAATGAGCAGTTCTTC
>-|-|TRBJ2-1|TRBV7-9
CASRTYPGTAWANNEQFF
TGTGCCAGCAGAACTTATCCCGGTACCGCCTGGGCCAACAATGAGCAGTTCTTC
>-|-|TRBJ2-1|TRBV9
CASSATGVKVNEQFF
TGTGCCAGCAGCGCAACCGGGGTGAAGGTGAATGAGCAGTTCTTC
>-|-|TRBJ2-5|TRBV5-1
CASRIRSDETQYF
TGCGCCAGCAGGATCCGGTCGGACGAGACCCAGTACTTC
>-|-|TRBJ1-5|TRBV6-5
CASSSAGTPNQPQHF
TGTGCCAGCAGTTCGGCCGGGACACCCAATCAGCCCCAGCATTTT
>-|TRBD1|TRBJ1-6|TRBV19
CASRPDRYNSPLHF
TGTGCCAGTAGACCGGACAGGTATAATTCACCCCTCCACTTT
>-|TRBD1|TRBJ1-2|TRBV7-9
CASSLTGTGGGSGYTF
TGTGCCAGCAGCTTAACTGGGACAGGGGGCGGGAGTGGCTACACCTTC
>-|-|TRBJ2-7|TRBV7-3
CASSHIKSGGEQYF
TGTGCCAGCAGCCACATTAAGAGCGGAGGCGAGCAGTACTTC
>few|TRBD2|TRBJ2-1|TRBV20-1
CSAPEGLAGVAYNEQFF
TGCAGTGCTCCCGAAGGACTAGCGGGAGTGGCGTACAATGAGCAGTTCTTC
>-|TRBD2|TRBJ2-6|TRBV12-3/TRBV12-4
CASSLALRRGRGANVLTF
TGTGCCAGCAGTTTAGCGCTAAGGCGGGGGAGAGGGGCCAACGTCCTGACTTTC
>-|-|TRBJ1-1|TRBV7-3
CASSMYRETEAFF
TGTGCCAGCAGCATGTACAGGGAAACTGAAGCTTTCTTT
>few|-|TRBJ2-5|TRBV20-1
CSARGGGQKETQYF
TGCAGTGCTAGAGGGGGGGGACAGAAGGAGACCCAGTACTTC
>-|-|TRBJ2-7|TRBV10-3
CAISDGDEQYF
TGTGCCATCAGTGACGGAGACGAGCAGTACTTC
>many|TRBD1|TRBJ2-2|TRBV4-2
CASSHVQGGTGELFF
TGTGCCAGCAGCCACGTACAGGGGGGAACCGGGGAGCTGTTTTTT
>few|-|TRBJ2-3|TRBV9
CASSYDSASTDTQYF
TGTGCCAGCAGCTACGACAGTGCTAGCACAGATACGCAGTATTTT
>-|-|TRBJ2-6|TRBV14
CASSQDGTGANVLTF
TGTGCCAGCAGCCAAGATGGAACTGGGGCCAACGTCCTGACTTTC
>once|TRBD1|TRBJ1-2|TRBV29-1
CSVEGPRETGGSYGYTF
TGCAGCGTTGAAGGACCTCGGGAAACAGGGGGAAGTTATGGCTACACCTTC